A selection of T cell receptor beta chains follows, all from one sample in a study of cytomegalovirus exposure and HLA in healthy donors. Produced via immunoSEQ multiplex PCR; TCRdb's table is partial and in-frame only. The top ten clones hold roughly 2% of a sample with about 150,000 clones, around three quarters of them seen once. The sequenced sample was PBMCs. All receptors come from a woman in her sixties or seventies in good health and CMV-seropositive. Both conserved end residues are part of each CDR3. D genes are given only for firm matches.

D gene	J gene	V gene	CDR3 protein
TRBD1	TRBJ2-7	TRBV28	CASNNPDRAEQYF
.	TRBJ1-1	TRBV19	CASSIADSMNTEAFF
.	TRBJ2-1	TRBV27	CASSPPGESLDEQFF
TRBD2	TRBJ2-3	TRBV5-1	CASSSSLAGKTDTQYF
.	TRBJ2-7	TRBV4-1	CASSQAGTPAFEQYF
TRBD1	TRBJ1-2	TRBV9	CASSTDRNYGYTF
TRBD1	TRBJ1-1	TRBV5-1	CASSRQGNTEAFF
.	TRBJ1-2	TRBV6-1	CASSARDTVFF
.	TRBJ1-1	TRBV20-1	CSSSRYTEAFF
.	TRBJ2-1	TRBV7-6	CASSSMFSSYNEQFF
.	TRBJ1-1	TRBV6-1	CASREGGEGRTEAFF
TRBD1	TRBJ2-7	TRBV5-4	CASSRGQGVYEQYF
TRBD1	TRBJ1-2	TRBV30	CASEGQGYGYTF
.	TRBJ2-3	TRBV11-3	CASSLTASTDTQYF
TRBD2	TRBJ2-7	TRBV5-4	CASSFSGRKSYEQYF
TRBD1	TRBJ1-1	TRBV5-1	CASSLMLGGQGTEAFF
.	TRBJ1-1	TRBV15	CATSRGQASNTEAFF
.	TRBJ2-6	TRBV13	CASSLLGAGANVLTF
.	TRBJ1-1	TRBV27	CASSSFDRTEAFF
TRBD1	TRBJ2-1	TRBV19	CASSTPTGGNEQFF
TRBD1	TRBJ1-1	TRBV20-1	CGGQSNTEAFF
.	TRBJ1-5	TRBV15	CATSGYSQPQHF
TRBD1	TRBJ2-5	TRBV5-1	CASSSGTGRETQYF
TRBD1	TRBJ2-5	TRBV7-9	CASSSTGHQETQYF
TRBD2	TRBJ2-2	TRBV29-1	CSVSSGRATGELFF
.	TRBJ2-2	TRBV28	CASSSGSKDTRELFF
TRBD1	TRBJ1-5	TRBV5-4	CASSRDRSDQPQHF
TRBD1	TRBJ2-5	TRBV6-5	CASSSPETGGYKTQYF
.	TRBJ1-5	TRBV6-1	CASTLERGGQPQHF
.	TRBJ1-2	TRBV2	CASSETGLNYGYTF
TRBD2	TRBJ2-3	TRBV5-1	CASRRTSGRDTQYF
.	TRBJ2-7	TRBV5-1	CASSLEGTYEQYF
.	TRBJ2-3	TRBV28	CASSDSGPRIWGQYF
.	TRBJ2-2	TRBV30	CAWTPGAGAWTGELFF
.	TRBJ1-5	TRBV27	CASSVQALGNQPQHF
.	TRBJ1-2	TRBV18	CASSPMEGSYGYTF
TRBD2	TRBJ2-1	TRBV9	CASSGAGAGGYNEQFF
TRBD2	TRBJ2-7	TRBV5-4	CASSQRDPYEQYF
TRBD1	TRBJ1-1	TRBV18	CASSPPSGGTEAFF
TRBD1	TRBJ1-1	TRBV7-3	CASSPRQGRAAEAFF
TRBD1	TRBJ2-3	TRBV5-1	CASSYGTVTDTQYF
TRBD2	TRBJ2-2	TRBV5-1	CASSLGTSGTGELFF
.	TRBJ2-3	TRBV5-4	CASSLAQFTDTQYF
TRBD1	TRBJ1-3	TRBV6-5	CASSEGAPRNTIYF
.	TRBJ2-3	TRBV4-1	CASSRQGTDTQYF
TRBD2	TRBJ2-3	TRBV19	CASSLLAGVSDTQYF
TRBD2	TRBJ2-7	TRBV19	CASSLTSGRYEQYF
.	TRBJ1-2	TRBV11-2	CASSYRTSNYGYTF
TRBD2	TRBJ2-7	TRBV10-3	CAISEGAGDRYEQYF
TRBD1	TRBJ1-6	TRBV28	CACGPGQTVYNSPLHF
.	TRBJ2-7	TRBV6-6	CASSYSGDSASEQYF